The rows below give T cell receptor beta chains drawn from one sample of a study of T cell responses to AZD1222 COVID-19 vaccine. TCRdb's table, derived via immunoSEQ multiplex PCR, lists solely in-frame clones and lacks some. The sample records about 120,000 clones, around 88% being singletons. This material consisted of peripheral blood, taken on day 0 of MenACWY control vaccination. These TCRs come from an adult in good health. CDR3s include the opening cysteine and the closing phenylalanine or tryptophan. The D gene is left open where the match is weak. Some rows mark clone size as missing; the rest say once, few, many or name a class of expanded clone.

V: TRBV6-1
D: NA
size: once
J: TRBJ1-4
DNA: TGTGCCAGCAGTGAAGCGTGGCAGACGTATAATGAAAAACTGTTTTTT
CDR3: CASSEAWQTYNEKLFF

V: TRBV12-3/TRBV12-4
D: NA
size: NA
J: TRBJ1-5
DNA: TGTGCCAGCAGTCAGGGTTACAATCAGCCCCAGCATTTT
CDR3: CASSQGYNQPQHF

V: TRBV30
D: TRBD1
size: NA
J: TRBJ1-5
DNA: TGTGCCTGGAGTACGACAGGGGTTCAGCCCCAGCATTTT
CDR3: CAWSTTGVQPQHF

V: TRBV28
D: TRBD1
size: NA
J: TRBJ2-2
DNA: TGTGCCAGCAGGGGGACAGGGGGCTCCGGGGAGCTGTTTTTT
CDR3: CASRGTGGSGELFF

V: TRBV10-3
D: NA
size: NA
J: TRBJ1-5
DNA: TGTGCCATCAGTGATAGCAATCAGCCCCAGCATTTT
CDR3: CAISDSNQPQHF

V: TRBV9
D: NA
size: few
J: TRBJ2-7
DNA: TGTGCCAGCAGCGTAGTCGGGCCGGACGAGCAGTACTTC
CDR3: CASSVVGPDEQYF

V: TRBV7-2
D: NA
size: NA
J: TRBJ2-1
DNA: TGTGCCAGCAGCTTAGAACTACCAAATGAGCAGTTCTTC
CDR3: CASSLELPNEQFF

V: TRBV3-1/TRBV3-2
D: NA
size: NA
J: TRBJ2-7
DNA: TGTGCCAGCAGCCAAGATGAACAGGCCTACGAGCAGTACTTC
CDR3: CASSQDEQAYEQYF

V: TRBV7-9
D: TRBD1
size: NA
J: TRBJ1-1
DNA: TGTGCCAGCAGCTCACAGGGGGGAGAGAACACTGAAGCTTTCTTT
CDR3: CASSSQGGENTEAFF

V: TRBV7-3
D: TRBD2
size: NA
J: TRBJ2-3
DNA: TGTGCCAGCAGCCGAACCCCTCTAGCGGAAAACACAGATACGCAGTATTTT
CDR3: CASSRTPLAENTDTQYF

V: TRBV6-2/TRBV6-3
D: NA
size: NA
J: TRBJ2-3
DNA: TGTGCCAGCAGTACGGTGGAGGCCCAATGGGGCACAGATACGCAGTATTTT
CDR3: CASSTVEAQWGTDTQYF

V: TRBV7-9
D: NA
size: NA
J: TRBJ1-1
DNA: TGTGCCAGCAGCTTATGGGGCAGGGGAAAAGCTTTCTTT
CDR3: CASSLWGRGKAFF

V: TRBV7-9
D: NA
size: NA
J: TRBJ2-7
DNA: TGTGCCAGCAGCTTGGACAGTCACTACGAGCAGTACTTC
CDR3: CASSLDSHYEQYF

V: TRBV7-9
D: NA
size: once
J: TRBJ1-1
DNA: TGTGCCAGTACAGGCACCGTGAACACTGAAGCTTTCTTT
CDR3: CASTGTVNTEAFF

V: TRBV5-4
D: NA
size: NA
J: TRBJ2-3
DNA: TGTGCCAGCAGCTTTCAGGCTAGCACAGATACGCAGTATTTT
CDR3: CASSFQASTDTQYF

V: TRBV3-1/TRBV3-2
D: NA
size: once
J: TRBJ2-1
DNA: TGTGCCAGCAGCCAAAGGGGCTCTGACAATGAGCAGTTCTTC
CDR3: CASSQRGSDNEQFF

V: TRBV12-3/TRBV12-4
D: NA
size: NA
J: TRBJ2-7
DNA: TGTGCCAGCAGTGGGAGTAAGGCCGAGCAGTACTTC
CDR3: CASSGSKAEQYF

V: TRBV15
D: NA
size: NA
J: TRBJ1-5
DNA: TGTGCCACCAGCAGTTTCGGTAGCAATCAGCCCCAGCATTTT
CDR3: CATSSFGSNQPQHF

V: TRBV6-1
D: NA
size: NA
J: TRBJ1-1
DNA: TGTGCCAGCAGTGAAGCTTGGGGGTCCCTGGGATCCGCTTTCTTT
CDR3: CASSEAWGSLGSAFF

V: TRBV5-1
D: NA
size: once
J: TRBJ1-2
DNA: TGCGCCAGCAGCTTGGGTATGGGTGCTCTCATTTATGGCTACACCTTC
CDR3: CASSLGMGALIYGYTF

V: TRBV13
D: TRBD2
size: NA
J: TRBJ2-3
DNA: TGTGCCAGCAGCCTTAGCGGGAGGGGCACAGATACGCAGTATTTT
CDR3: CASSLSGRGTDTQYF

V: TRBV2
D: TRBD1
size: NA
J: TRBJ1-2
DNA: TGTGCCAGCAAAGGGACAGGGGGTGACTATGGCTACACCTTC
CDR3: CASKGTGGDYGYTF

V: TRBV5-4
D: NA
size: NA
J: TRBJ2-7
DNA: TGTGCCAGCAGCCTGGACGGGTACGAGCAGTACTTC
CDR3: CASSLDGYEQYF

V: TRBV5-1
D: NA
size: NA
J: TRBJ2-7
DNA: TGCGCCCGCAGCCGGAGGGGGGGCTCAGCCTACGAGCAGTACTTC
CDR3: CARSRRGGSAYEQYF

V: TRBV30
D: NA
size: NA
J: TRBJ1-2
DNA: TGTGCCTGGAGCTTCCCGGGGTCCTATGGCTACACCTTC
CDR3: CAWSFPGSYGYTF

V: TRBV6-5
D: NA
size: NA
J: TRBJ1-1
DNA: TGTGCCAGCAGCACCCCAGGGATTACTGAAGCTTTCTTT
CDR3: CASSTPGITEAFF

V: TRBV13
D: TRBD1
size: NA
J: TRBJ1-2
DNA: TGTGCCAGCAGCTTTCGCACAGGGGTTGGCTACACCTTC
CDR3: CASSFRTGVGYTF

V: TRBV9
D: TRBD1
size: few
J: TRBJ1-2
DNA: TGTGCCAGCAGCGCCCCAGATCGAAGGGACAGTAACTATGGCTACACCTTC
CDR3: CASSAPDRRDSNYGYTF

V: TRBV9
D: TRBD1
size: NA
J: TRBJ2-2
DNA: TGTGCCAGCAGCGTAGGCGGGACAGGGAGGACCGGGGAGCTGTTTTTT
CDR3: CASSVGGTGRTGELFF

V: TRBV24-1
D: NA
size: few
J: TRBJ2-1
DNA: TGTGCCACCAGTGATTTGAAGGGCGGGTTGGACAATGAGCAGTTCTTC
CDR3: CATSDLKGGLDNEQFF

V: TRBV7-8
D: TRBD2
size: NA
J: TRBJ2-7
DNA: TGTGCCAGCAGCTTCCAACTACTAGCGGGAGTTTATTACGAGCAGTACTTC
CDR3: CASSFQLLAGVYYEQYF

V: TRBV6-5
D: TRBD1
size: NA
J: TRBJ2-5
DNA: TGTGCCAGCAGAAGGGGGACAGGACAAGAGACCCAGTACTTC
CDR3: CASRRGTGQETQYF

V: TRBV4-3
D: NA
size: NA
J: TRBJ1-2
DNA: TGCGCCAGCAGCCAAGATTTTGACTCTCCGGGCTACACCTTC
CDR3: CASSQDFDSPGYTF

V: TRBV10-3
D: NA
size: NA
J: TRBJ2-7
DNA: TGTGCCATCAAGGACGACACCCGCAACGAGCAGTACTTC
CDR3: CAIKDDTRNEQYF